This T cell receptor (beta chain) was obtained from a study of low-dose radiotherapy and immunotherapy resistance in tumors. Across the study: Nivolumab was given to patients as a 240 mg flat dose every two weeks, and ipilimumab at 1 mg/kg every six weeks. Both were delivered intravenously. TRAV and TRBV primers primed cDNA for both TCRalpha and TCRbeta.

Regarding time point: before trial treatment. The treatment that donors received included nivolumab, ipilimumab, aspirin, low-dose cyclophosphamide and low-dose radiotherapy. A constant-region primer paired with the V-primer adapter amplified TCRs over about 19 PCR cycles. After the mRNA was isolated, it was amplified using in vitro transcription. One entry per CDR3 protein, called by TCRdb with MiXCR from the reads. The sample carries about 50,000 distinct CDR3 sequences, roughly 10% recorded once. This clonotype showed up many times. The V segment lost 1 base and the J segment 1 base; nucleotides outside the gene matches: 1. There are 14 residues in the CDR3. The germline V gene has CDR1 SGHNT and CDR2 YYREEE (reference sequence).

The sample here was PBMCs, taken before treatment. The chain joins TRBV5-4 to TRBJ1-2; TRBD1 agrees at 7 bases. The origin of this receptor is a female donor with ovarian cancer. CDR3 DNA sequence: TGTGCCAGCAGCTTGCAGGGGGATAACTATGGCTACACCTTC. Amino acids: CASSLQGDNYGYTF.